Presented here are 20 T cell receptor beta chains from one specimen sequenced in a study of T cell responses to AZD1222 COVID-19 vaccine. Profiling relied on immunoSEQ multiplex PCR, and the TCRdb table lists in-frame clones only, not all of them. The sample carries more than 100,000 clones, about nine tenths recorded once. The sequenced sample was peripheral blood, obtained on day 0 of AZD1222 vaccination. Receptor source: an adult in good health.

This clone was counted once. The chain couples TRBV7-2 to TRBJ1-5; D gene uncertain. From germline, CDR1 is SGHTA and CDR2 FQGNSA. There are 14 residues in the CDR3. Deletions cut 6 bases from V and 11 bases from J, with 20 bases between. The CDR3 bases are TGTGCCAGCAGACCCGCGACCAACTTAGGAGCCCAGCATTTT. Amino acid sequence: CASRPATNLGAQHF.

This sequence joins TRBV5-8 and TRBJ2-1; D could derive from TRBD1 or TRBD2 (5 bases each). This CDR3 contains 15 residues. Germline CDR1 SGHTS, CDR2 YDEGEE. Between the trimmed V and J ends, which lost 1 base and 0 bases, there was a span of 8 bases. The CDR3 protein is CASSLWGSSYNEQFF. The DNA of the CDR3 is TGTGCCAGCAGCTTGTGGGGGAGCTCCTACAATGAGCAGTTCTTC. The full variable domain, in which reference TRBV5-8 and TRBJ2-1 provide the parts outside the CDR3, is EAGVTQSPTHLIKTRGQQATLRCSPISGHTSVYWYQQALGLGLQFLLWYDEGEERNRGNFPPRFSGRQFPNYSSELNVNALELEDSALYLCASSLWGSSYNEQFFGPGTRLTVL.

The chain couples TRBV20-1 to TRBJ2-1; 12 bases match TRBD2. Germline assignment: CDR1 DFQATT and CDR2 SNEGSKA (reference sequence). V shed 3 bases, J shed 6 bases, and the junction held 15 bases outside the gene matches. CDR3 length: 18 residues. The CDR3 DNA reads TGCAGTGCTAGTCCCGGACTAGCGGGAATCTCACCTGCCAATGAGCAGTTCTTC. Amino acid sequence: CSASPGLAGISPANEQFF.

V and J are TRBV6-5 and TRBJ2-1, with unresolved D. The ends were cut back, 1 base at V and 12 bases at J, with 13 bases in the middle. The length of the CDR3 is 13 residues. Germline V gene sequence: CDR1 MNHEY, CDR2 SVGAGI. CDR3 sequence reads: CASSYLQGPGQFF. The CDR3 DNA reads as TGTGCCAGCAGTTACTTACAAGGCCCTGGGCAGTTCTTC.

The rearrangement uses TRBV5-1 and TRBJ2-3; no firm D call. Trimming left V 0 bases short and J 1 base short, with 3 bases between. The CDR3 spans 13 residues. CDR1 is SGHRS, CDR2 YFSETQ, per germline. The CDR3 DNA reads TGCGCCAGCAGCTTGGCCGGCACAGATACGCAGTATTTT. The encoded protein is CASSLAGTDTQYF.

The gene calls are TRBV15 and TRBJ2-1; D not resolved. In germline, CDR1 is LNHNV, CDR2 YYDKDF (reference sequence). Trimming shortened V by 2 bases and J by 4 bases, and 12 bases separated the two germline ends. This CDR3 is built from 15 residues. CDR3 sequence (DNA): TGTGCCACCAGCAGACGAGGTGACTTTTACAATGAGCAGTTCTTC. Encoded protein: CATSRRGDFYNEQFF.

This clone was seen once. This chain links TRBV27 with TRBJ2-2; 9 bases match TRBD1. Germline lookup yields CDR1 MNHEY and CDR2 SMNVEV (reference sequence). The CDR3 totals 19 residues. With V trimmed by 1 base and J by 3 bases, 12 bases remained unmatched. CDR3 residues: CASSLYGQGSQRDTGELFF. Here the CDR3 DNA reads TGTGCCAGCAGTTTATATGGACAGGGGAGTCAAAGGGACACCGGGGAGCTGTTTTTT.

DNA for the CDR3: TGTGCCAGCAGTACCCCGGGTCGACGAGGGGACGGCTACACCTTC. Translation: CASSTPGRRGDGYTF. The chain links TRBV28 to TRBJ1-2; perhaps TRBD1 as D (5 bases). Germline V lookup: CDR1 MDHEN, CDR2 SYDVKM. Trimming removed 5 bases at V and 8 bases at J, with 21 bases between. The CDR3 loop spans 15 amino acids.

J is TRBJ1-3 and V is TRBV4-1, with D perhaps TRBD1 (5 bases). Germline V gene lookup returns CDR1 MGHRA and CDR2 YSYEKL. Trimming removed 4 bases at V and 0 bases at J, with 13 bases between. CDR3 length: 16 residues. The CDR3 region is CASSLGPGGSGNTIYF. The CDR3 DNA reads as TGCGCCAGCAGCCTTGGCCCCGGGGGCTCTGGAAACACCATATATTTT.

V usage is TRBV28 and J usage is TRBJ2-5, with 8 bases lining up with TRBD1. CDR1 and CDR2 from the germline V gene are MDHEN and SYDVKM. This CDR3 is built from 15 residues. The V gene end was trimmed by 2 bases and the J gene end by 5 bases; junction bases not matched to a gene: 7. The CDR3 reads CASSLHGQGFETQYF. CDR3 nucleotide sequence: TGTGCCAGCAGTTTACACGGACAGGGTTTTGAGACCCAGTACTTC. Variable domain in full (rest from reference TRBV28 and TRBJ2-5): DVKVTQSSRYLVKRTGEKVFLECVQDMDHENMFWYRQDPGLGLRLIYFSYDVKMKEKGDIPEGYSVSREKKERFSLILESASTNQTSMYLCASSLHGQGFETQYFGPGTRLLVL.

The chain recombines TRBV6-5 with TRBJ2-3; TRBD2 agrees at 8 bases. CDR3 length: 15 residues. Germline trimming cut 2 bases from V and 1 base from J; bases unmatched to any gene: 2. Germline assignment: CDR1 MNHEY and CDR2 SVGAGI. The CDR3 sequence: CASSYGTRGTDTQYF. The CDR3 region has the DNA TGTGCCAGCAGTTACGGGACTAGGGGCACAGATACGCAGTATTTT.

The chain has TRBV5-1 and TRBJ2-7; 7 nucleotides match TRBD1. Germline loops: CDR1 SGHRS, CDR2 YFSETQ. CDR3 length equals 14 residues. The J segment lost 5 bases and the V segment lost 3 bases, leaving 8 bases of the junction unmatched. This chain's CDR3 is CASSWDSFRDEQYF. CDR3 bases: TGCGCCAGCAGCTGGGACAGTTTCAGGGACGAGCAGTACTTC.

J is TRBJ1-2 and V is TRBV15; D gene unclear. This CDR3 spans 13 amino acids. The V gene's germline CDR1 is LNHNV and CDR2 YYDKDF (reference sequence). V lost 0 bases, J lost 4 bases, and 6 bases lay in between. In nucleotides, the CDR3 is TGTGCCACCAGCAGAGATGATAGCTATGGCTACACCTTC. Its protein is CATSRDDSYGYTF.

V usage is TRBV5-1 and J usage is TRBJ2-7; 9 bases line up with TRBD2. CDR1 is SGHRS, CDR2 YFSETQ, per germline. Trimming cost V 3 bases and J 4 bases; bases outside gene matches: 11. The CDR3 runs 16 residues. In nucleotides, the CDR3 is TGCGCCAGCAGCTCGAGGTCCCCTAGCGGGATTTACGAGCAGTACTTC. Translation: CASSSRSPSGIYEQYF.

The rearrangement links TRBV7-2 to TRBJ1-6; 7 nucleotides line up with TRBD1. After removal of 5 bases from V and 3 bases from J, the junction contained 4 bases not matched to a gene. The germline V gene encodes CDR1 SGHTA and CDR2 FQGNSA. The CDR3 sequence is 15 residues long. CDR3 nucleotides: TGTGCCAGCAGCCCGAGGGACAGCTATAATTCACCCCTCCACTTT. Translating it yields CASSPRDSYNSPLHF.

The chain uses TRBV6-5 and TRBJ1-2, with 9 positions matching TRBD1. The germline V gene encodes CDR1 MNHEY and CDR2 SVGAGI. The CDR3 is made up of 12 amino acids. The V gene end was trimmed by 10 bases and the J gene end by 4 bases; junction bases not matched to a gene: 4. The chain's CDR3 is CATSTGGYGYTF. The CDR3 nucleotides are TGTGCCACCTCGACAGGGGGCTATGGCTACACCTTC.

The J gene is TRBJ1-1, the V gene TRBV5-6; D call uncertain. Trimming cost V 2 bases and J 3 bases, with 5 bases left between them. The germline V gene has CDR1 SGHDT and CDR2 YYEEEE. There are 12 residues in the CDR3. The CDR3 region has the DNA TGTGCCAGCAGCTTAGATGACACTGAAGCTTTCTTT. As protein: CASSLDDTEAFF.

The CDR3 region is CASRRQGHYGYTF. The CDR3 bases are TGTGCCAGCAGGAGACAGGGACACTATGGCTACACCTTC. The chain is built from TRBV28 and TRBJ1-2, with TRBD1 identical over 7 bases. There are 13 residues in the CDR3. From germline, CDR1 is MDHEN and CDR2 SYDVKM. V lost 6 bases and J lost 3; bases outside the gene matches: 4.

This clone has just one count. J is TRBJ1-1 and V is TRBV6-2 or TRBV6-3; D is unresolved. Germline values: CDR1 MNHEY, CDR2 SVGEGT. The CDR3 has 14 amino acids. V dropped 6 bases and J dropped 5 bases, with 16 bases sitting between them. The DNA for the CDR3 is TGTGCCAGCAGCTCGAACCCCCCGGGTACTGAAGCTTTCTTT. The encoded protein is CASSSNPPGTEAFF.

The chain has TRBV30 and TRBJ2-6; D unresolved. This CDR3 comprises 12 residues. Looked up from germline, CDR1 is GTSNPN and CDR2 is SVGIG (reference sequence). The V and J ends lost 2 bases and 4 bases respectively, with 3 bases between them. The CDR3 sequence: CAWSLGANVLTF. The CDR3 bases are TGTGCCTGGAGTCTCGGGGCCAACGTCCTGACTTTC.